The 26 T cell receptor beta chains below come from one sample, sequenced in a study of cytomegalovirus exposure and HLA in healthy donors. The PCR made use of 60 Vbeta and 13 Jbeta primers. The assay was immunoSEQ multiplex PCR, and TCRdb's table has in-frame clones only and misses some. The sample carries around 91,000 clones, 78% recorded once. The specimen sequenced was PBMCs. These receptors were obtained from a male donor in good health and CMV-seropositive.

The rearrangement joins TRBV7-8 to TRBJ2-5; TRBD1 matches at 11 bases. V shed 4 bases and J 4 bases; nucleotides not matched to a gene: 2. This CDR3 is built from 14 residues. Per germline, CDR1 SGHVS and CDR2 FQNEAQ. The CDR3 is CASSSGQGVETQYF. CDR3 nucleotide sequence: TGTGCCAGCAGCTCGGGACAGGGGGTAGAGACCCAGTACTTC.

This sequence joins TRBV2 and TRBJ2-7; no clear D gene. The V gene's germline CDR1 is SNHLY and CDR2 FYNNEI. V shed 3 bases and J shed 3 bases, with 12 bases lying between them. This CDR3 has 14 amino acids. The CDR3 loop reads CASSDSRLDYEQYF. The CDR3 nucleotides read TGTGCCAGCAGTGATTCCAGGCTCGACTACGAGCAGTACTTC. Full variable domain (rest looked up from reference TRBV2 and TRBJ2-7): EPEVTQTPSHQVTQMGQEVILRCVPISNHLYFYWYRQILGQKVEFLVSFYNNEISEKSEIFDDQFSVERPDGSNFTLKIRSTKLEDSAMYFCASSDSRLDYEQYFGPGTRLTVT.

The chain links TRBV9 to TRBJ1-6; 12 bases are shared with TRBD1. Trimming removed 0 bases from V and 8 bases from J; junction bases left unmatched: 3. The CDR3 contains 16 residues. CDR1 is SGDLS, CDR2 YYNGEE, per germline. The CDR3 sequence is CASSVGDRGRYSPLHF. Written as DNA, the CDR3 is TGTGCCAGCAGCGTAGGGGACAGGGGGCGTTATTCACCCCTCCACTTT.

Details on this clone: One junction end does not reproduce the germline sequence, and a read error may be involved. This chain links TRBV7-9 with TRBJ1-1; the D gene is possibly TRBD1 (6 bases). The germline CDR1 and CDR2 sequences are SEHNR and FQNEAQ (reference sequence). The CDR3 totals 12 residues. The chain's CDR3 is CSSSLAGAEAFF. The CDR3 DNA reads TGTTCCAGCAGCTTAGCAGGGGCAGAAGCTTTCTTT.

This chain joins TRBV6-5 and TRBJ2-7; a possible D gene is TRBD2 (5 bases). The CDR3 is 13 residues long. Per germline, CDR1 MNHEY and CDR2 SVGAGI. With 8 bases removed from V and 7 bases from J, the gap between germline ends came to 18 bases. The CDR3 here is CASHRTGSREQYF. As DNA, the CDR3 is TGTGCCAGCCACCGGACGGGGAGTCGGGAGCAGTACTTC.

The genes are TRBV5-1 and TRBJ2-5, with TRBD1 as a possible D gene (7 bases). The DNA end lines up better with TRBJ2-7; the J call may be wrong. This CDR3 is built from 13 residues. Germline V lookup: CDR1 SGHRS, CDR2 YFSETQ. CDR3 nucleotides: TGCGCCAGCAGTGGTTTCAGGGGGGACGAGCAGTACTTC. Translation: CASSGFRGDEQYF.

The chain carries TRBV30 and TRBJ2-7; 8 bases align to TRBD1. The CDR3 spans 13 residues. The ends lost 2 bases at V and 5 bases at J; junction bases unmatched: 5. Germline CDR1 GTSNPN, CDR2 SVGIG (reference sequence). CDR3 sequence: CAWSSGGWDEQYF. The DNA for the CDR3 is TGTGCCTGGAGTTCAGGGGGCTGGGACGAGCAGTACTTC. The full variable domain, in which reference TRBV30 and TRBJ2-7 provide the parts outside the CDR3, is SQTIHQWPATLVQPVGSPLSLECTVEGTSNPNLYWYRQAAGRGLQLLFYSVGIGQISSEVPQNLSASRPQDRQFILSSKKLLLSDSGFYLCAWSSGGWDEQYFGPGTRLTVT.

This chain links TRBV4-1 with TRBJ2-5, with D perhaps TRBD2 (6 bases). CDR1 is MGHRA and CDR2 is YSYEKL in the germline V gene. V was clipped by 0 bases and J by 5 bases, with 10 bases between them. CDR3 length: 14 residues. CDR3 DNA sequence: TGCGCCAGCAGCCAAGACGGGGCGGGGGAGACCCAGTACTTC. It translates to CASSQDGAGETQYF.

The genes are TRBV9 and TRBJ2-1; 7 nucleotides line up with TRBD1. This CDR3 has 15 residues. Germline assignment: CDR1 SGDLS and CDR2 YYNGEE. J gave up 8 bases and V 3 bases, and 11 bases lay outside the gene matches. Written as DNA, the CDR3 is TGTGCCAGCAGCGGCATCCTCAGGGGGTCCGATGAGCAGTTCTTC. Encoded protein: CASSGILRGSDEQFF.

As to this clone: Other DNA variants within this sample encode the same CDR3. The chain couples TRBV18 to TRBJ1-3, with TRBD1 as a possible D gene (6 bases). Deletions cut 6 bases from V and 0 bases from J, with 9 bases between. There are 14 residues in the CDR3. Germline CDR1 KGHSH, CDR2 LQKENI. Here the CDR3 DNA reads TGTGCCAGCTCCTTGGACAGCTCTGGAAACACCATATATTTT. Protein: CASSLDSSGNTIYF.

This clone was detected only once. This chain joins TRBV27 and TRBJ1-5, with D uncertain. In germline, CDR1 is MNHEY, CDR2 SMNVEV (reference sequence). The CDR3 runs to 14 residues. The V and J ends lost 4 bases and 4 bases respectively, with 11 bases between them. The CDR3 region is CASSSVGRNQPQHF. The CDR3 DNA sequence: TGTGCCAGCAGTTCGGTCGGTAGAAATCAGCCCCAGCATTTT.

Points on this clone: At one end, the junction sequence differs from germline, possibly due to a read error. The chain has TRBV28 and TRBJ2-7; 10 nucleotides align to TRBD1. Germline V lookup: CDR1 MDHEN, CDR2 SYDVKM. The CDR3 is 16 residues long. Here the CDR3 reads CASSLRGTGVSHEQYF. CDR3 DNA: TGTGCCAGCAGTCTCCGTGGGACAGGGGTCTCCCACGAGCAGTACTTC.

The genes are TRBV5-5 and TRBJ1-1; D uncertain. Trimming left V 4 bases short and J 5 bases short, with 9 bases between. From germline, CDR1 is SGHKS and CDR2 YYEKEE (reference sequence). The CDR3 consists of 12 residues. DNA for the CDR3: TGTGCCAGCAGCCCGGGTTTTACTGAAGCTTTCTTT. Translating gives CASSPGFTEAFF.

The chain joins TRBV5-8 to TRBJ2-7; D ambiguous. V lost 1 base to trimming and J lost 6 bases, with 11 bases between them. The CDR3 length is 13 residues. Germline CDR1 is SGHTS and CDR2 is YDEGEE. The DNA for the CDR3 is TGTGCCAGCAGCTTGACAGCCCTAAGCGAGCAGTACTTC. Translation gives CASSLTALSEQYF.

The rearrangement joins TRBV30 to TRBJ1-2; the D gene is possibly TRBD1 (6 bases). CDR1 and CDR2 (germline): GTSNPN, SVGIG (reference sequence). The CDR3 covers 13 residues. V shed 5 bases and J shed 4 bases, with 14 bases lying between them. The CDR3 region is CAWSTGFLYGYTF. The CDR3 nucleotides are TGTGCCTGGTCCACAGGGTTCCTCTATGGCTACACCTTC. Combining the CDR3 with reference TRBV30 and TRBJ1-2 gives the whole variable domain SQTIHQWPATLVQPVGSPLSLECTVEGTSNPNLYWYRQAAGRGLQLLFYSVGIGQISSEVPQNLSASRPQDRQFILSSKKLLLSDSGFYLCAWSTGFLYGYTFGSGTRLTVV.

The chain carries TRBV6-1 and TRBJ1-1; D is possibly TRBD1 (5 bases). V shed 3 bases and J shed 4 bases, with 18 bases lying between them. The length of the CDR3 is 16 residues. CDR1 and CDR2 from the germline V gene are MNHNS and SASEGT. The CDR3 region is CASSDGAFKMATEAFF. As DNA, the CDR3 is TGTGCCAGCAGTGATGGGGCTTTCAAGATGGCCACTGAAGCTTTCTTT.

The chain has TRBV28 and TRBJ2-2; TRBD1 matches 8 bases. The CDR3 totals 19 residues. Germline lookup yields CDR1 MDHEN and CDR2 SYDVKM. With V trimmed by 3 bases and J by 0 bases, 12 bases remained unmatched. CDR3 DNA sequence: TGTGCCAGCAGTTTTATTAGAGGACAGGGCCTTTCGAACACCGGGGAGCTGTTTTTT. Its translation is CASSFIRGQGLSNTGELFF. Variable domain in full (rest from reference TRBV28 and TRBJ2-2): DVKVTQSSRYLVKRTGEKVFLECVQDMDHENMFWYRQDPGLGLRLIYFSYDVKMKEKGDIPEGYSVSREKKERFSLILESASTNQTSMYLCASSFIRGQGLSNTGELFFGEGSRLTVL.

The chain carries TRBV4-1 and TRBJ1-4; 8 positions match TRBD1. Germline V gives CDR1 MGHRA, CDR2 YSYEKL. V was clipped by 4 bases and J by 5 bases; unmatched bases: 6. CDR3 length equals 15 residues. DNA of the CDR3: TGCGCCAGCAGCCTATCGGACAGGGTAAATGAAAAACTGTTTTTT. Translation: CASSLSDRVNEKLFF.

This sequence joins TRBV2 and TRBJ1-1, with D perhaps TRBD1 (5 bases). CDR3 length equals 13 residues. V was clipped by 5 bases and J by 1 base, with 8 bases between them. CDR1 and CDR2 from the germline V gene are SNHLY and FYNNEI. The CDR3 protein is CASSPTENTEAFF. In DNA form, the CDR3 reads TGTGCCAGCAGTCCGACAGAGAACACTGAAGCTTTCTTT.

This sequence joins TRBV28 and TRBJ1-1; TRBD1 might be the D (6 bases). V dropped 5 bases and J dropped 6 bases, with 16 bases sitting between them. Germline-derived CDR1 and CDR2 are MDHEN and SYDVKM. This CDR3 comprises 14 residues. As DNA, the CDR3 is TGTGCCAGCAGTCCCTACAGGGATGGCGCTGAAGCTTTCTTT. Its protein is CASSPYRDGAEAFF.

This clone occurred once. One junction end disagrees with the germline gene, perhaps due to a read error. V gene TRBV14 combines with J gene TRBJ1-2; 7 bases align to TRBD1. The germline gives CDR1 SGHDN, CDR2 FVKESK. The CDR3 has 14 amino acids. The CDR3 spells CASSQDSFGTALSF. The CDR3 bases are TGTGCCAGCAGCCAAGACTCCTTTGGGACAGCCCTTAGTTTC.

V gene TRBV5-4 combines with J gene TRBJ2-7, with D possibly TRBD1 on 6 matching bases. The CDR3 has 15 amino acids. Germline CDR1 and CDR2: SGHNT and YYREEE (reference sequence). V was cut by 4 bases and J by 3 bases, with 17 bases left in between. The DNA of the CDR3 is TGTGCCAGCAGCGACGCAGGGGAGCTGGTCTACGAGCAGTACTTC. This gives the protein CASSDAGELVYEQYF.

The V gene is TRBV11-3, the J gene TRBJ1-5, with 9 bases lining up with TRBD1. V shed 5 bases, J shed 6 bases, and the junction held 5 bases outside the gene matches. Per germline, CDR1 SGHNT and CDR2 YENEEA. This CDR3 is 14 amino acids long. This CDR3 reads CASSPDRGIQPQHF. CDR3 nucleotides: TGTGCCAGCAGCCCGGACAGGGGCATTCAGCCCCAGCATTTT. Filled out from reference TRBV11-3 and TRBJ1-5, the complete variable domain reads EAGVVQSPRYKIIEKKQPVAFWCNPISGHNTLYWYLQNLGQGPELLIRYENEEAVDDSQLPKDRFSAERLKGVDSTLKIQPAELGDSAVYLCASSPDRGIQPQHFGDGTRLSIL.

The rearrangement uses TRBV10-2 and TRBJ1-5; D is uncertain. This CDR3 has 12 residues. CDR1 is WSHSY, CDR2 SAAADI, per germline. V was shortened by 0 bases and J by 9 bases, with 6 bases between the two germline ends. Here the CDR3 reads CASSESRGPQHF. In DNA, the CDR3 is TGCGCCAGCAGTGAGTCGCGCGGGCCCCAGCATTTT.

This chain's CDR3 is CASSLTYEQYF. The DNA for the CDR3 is TGTGCCAGCAGCCTTACCTACGAGCAGTACTTC. The V and J genes are TRBV5-5 and TRBJ2-7; D uncertain. The CDR3 is 11 residues long. CDR1 is SGHKS, CDR2 YYEKEE, per germline (reference sequence). Between the trimmed V and J ends, which lost 4 bases and 2 bases, there was a span of 4 bases.

V gene TRBV7-8 combines with J gene TRBJ2-1; 7 bases are shared with TRBD2. Germline-derived CDR1 and CDR2 are SGHVS and FQNEAQ. J was trimmed by 8 bases and V by 5 bases; bases with no gene match: 9. The length of the CDR3 is 14 residues. The CDR3 DNA is TGTGCCAGCAGCCACCCCACTAGCGTCGATGAGCAGTTCTTC. Amino acid sequence: CASSHPTSVDEQFF.